This record looks at one TCR beta chain sequence and its context. It has no known antigen specificity. Base qualities are not recorded, but no much larger clone differs from it by a single base. These data come from a study of cytomegalovirus exposure and HLA in healthy donors (dated by TCRdb to about 2017). Regarding the complete study: According to an earlier analysis of 550 to 750 of the donors, 150 million to 200 million T cells yielded some 110 million unique TCR beta sequences and roughly 280 Gb of sequence data. Roughly 310 gigabases of sequencing data and approximately 85 million unique TCR sequences were included in an early release covering 550 to 650 HLA-typed donors. Of the 300 to 450 genotyped donors, over 70% fell in the genetic ancestry cluster associated with self-reported Caucasian donors. The study aimed to test whether cataloging public T cell receptors could reveal signatures of past pathogen exposure. The study used immunosequencing to profile the T cell repertoires of some 600 subjects and linked those repertoires to cytomegalovirus serostatus. In addition to the first cohort of 666 subjects, a separate validation cohort of under 150 different subjects was used. To predict cytomegalovirus infection status, the study combined high-throughput TCR immunosequencing, statistical association of individual TCRs with disease status, and machine learning. To study patterns of TCR occurrence, a later analysis re-analyzed previously published TCR beta repertoires from several hundred donors and added high-resolution HLA genotyping. The later analysis used no new phenotypic data to find candidate immune exposures, relying instead on TCR beta sequences and their occurrence across donors. To decide whether each TCR beta V gene segment behaved as functional or pseudogenic, an earlier analysis of fewer than 750 of the donors relied on high-throughput TCR beta sequencing. Donor age, sex, ethnicity and CMV serostatus were collected together with the repertoire data. A later genetic analysis used genome-wide SNP genotypes for 398 of the 666 donors, treating that subset as a discovery cohort. All discovery cohort repertoires had been generated using a single sequencing platform. Both class I and class II loci were covered by HLA typing, at four-digit resolution. The number of donors typed differed by locus, with about 620-630 for A, B, C, DRB1 and DQB1, 522 for DQA1, 600 to 610 for DPA1, and roughly 450 for DPB1. Several DR-DQ haplotypes were treated as single units for association and clustering because of strong linkage in the cohort. On average, around 240,000 unique TCR beta nucleotide sequences were sequenced per donor among some 430 genotyped donors of the cohort, with 15% to 20% of those sequences being non-productive.

Library construction relied on the immunoSEQ multiplex PCR assay. The multiplex PCR relied on a mix of 60 forward primers for TCR Vbeta segments and 13 reverse primers for TCR Jbeta segments. A multiplex PCR assay on genomic DNA amplified the CDR3 region of rearranged TCR beta genes. The amplified TCR beta libraries were sequenced on the Illumina HiSeq System as 87-base-pair reads. Per the authors' processing: Across the roughly 700 repertoires, a later analysis counted 78 million or so unique TCR beta chains, roughly 11 million of which were shared by at least two donors. Raw reads were error-corrected and collapsed into unique sequences by a nearest-neighbor algorithm in which closely related sequences were merged to remove PCR and sequencing errors. CDR3 sequences were aligned to IMGT reference sequences to assign V, D and J gene segments. For a sequence to be retained, at least a six-nucleotide match to both a V gene segment and a J gene segment was required. A rearrangement was called productive if the CDR3 had no stop codons and remained in frame with V and J, and every other rearrangement was called non-productive. Following IMGT convention, CDR3 was defined as the stretch from the second conserved V-encoded cysteine up to the conserved J-encoded phenylalanine. The earlier analysis of 500 to 750 of the donors excluded any sequence lacking an unambiguous match to a single V gene segment. In an earlier analysis of roughly 500 of the donors, V segments were called functional above 56.7% productive rearrangements and were called segregating when the between-donor standard deviation exceeded 5%. To diagnose cytomegalovirus status from the catalog of TCR beta chain sequences, a statistical classification framework was built. In a later analysis, V and J genes were assigned by comparing TCR nucleotide sequences against IMGT/GENE-DB human TR gene sequences. Using the TCRdist pipeline, a later analysis assigned CDR3 sequences along with most-parsimonious VDJ recombination scenarios. In a later analysis, every TCR beta chain was defined by the combination of its CDR3 amino acid sequence and its V-gene family, and reads without a unique V-gene family were dropped. As a way to deal with suspected cross-contamination and a sequencing artifact, a later analysis dropped 592 nucleotide sequences that were highly shared and had low generation probability. In a later analysis, a clonal expansion index was calculated for each public chain from normalized within-repertoire ranks of inferred template counts. A later analysis computed generation probabilities with a VDJ recombination model fitted to out-of-frame rearrangements, and checked the results against IGoR. A later analysis scored TCR-TCR, TCR-HLA and TCR-CMV co-occurrence with hypergeometric tests, applying a repertoire-size bias correction to TCR pairs. To estimate false discovery rates, a later analysis permuted the HLA or CMV assignments 20 times. A later analysis grouped co-occurring TCRs with DBSCAN, adding TCRdist sequence similarity when clustering within HLA-allele-positive subsets. Repertoires with fewer than 30,000 or more than 120,000 public chains, plus five repertoires with anomalous nucleotide sharing, were excluded from co-occurrence clustering. This immuneACCESS table, as held by TCRdb, lists in-frame sequences with V and J called but not all clones. Of the missing ones, under half trace to an unresolved V gene in checked studies; the others have no known cause. From that table come the V and J calls and clone size; the DNA was used to work out D and trimming. In all, the sample holds about 170,000 clones, and about 88% of those were seen once. Together, the top ten hold around 2.6% of the sample.

V and J lose 5 bases and 5 bases, and a span of 21 bases separates them. The germline V gene sets CDR1 to KGHSH and CDR2 to LQKENI. The cysteine opens and the phenylalanine closes a CDR3 of 17 amino acids. This entry keeps only the CDR3 DNA: 51 bases, framed from base 1. Study-wide findings and limitations: Assigning TCR associations to individual alleles was difficult when HLA alleles, especially DR and DQ, strongly co-occurred. A later analysis found that TCR association rates varied across HLA loci, with DRB1 alleles showing the most associated TCRs and HLA-C alleles the fewest. In a later analysis, several top co-occurrence clusters were reported to appear linked to parvovirus B19, influenza, CMV and Epstein-Barr virus. In a later analysis, most CMV-associated TCR beta chains were found to appear HLA-restricted, with HLA associations seemingly driven largely by CMV exposure. Approximately 16 rarely observed V segments, including chromosome 9 orphons, were excluded from the earlier analysis of approximately 500 of the donors because counts were too low. In an earlier analysis of roughly 560 of the donors, most TCR beta V segments were observed in productive rearrangements about 87% or about 30% of the time, broadly matching IMGT annotations. Because the 87-base-pair reads could not distinguish some IMGT-functional V segments, including TRBV6-2 and TRBV6-3, those segments were excluded. Correlated functional status among segregating V segments might be attributable to linkage disequilibrium, but an unknown experimental factor could not be ruled out. A further reported finding was that TCR beta sequences accurately predicted the HLA-A and HLA-B alleles for most subjects in the first cohort. A cluster of highly shared sequence variants was judged likely to be a technical artifact of the sequencing pipeline. Presence/absence analyses assumed roughly uniform sequencing depth across donors, an assumption that may not hold. Because HLA typing was missing for some donors at each locus, association tests included only the typed subset. In a later analysis, HLA-associated TCR beta chains were found to be more clonally expanded and to have lower generation probabilities than equally common non-associated chains. The only immune exposure information available for the cohort was CMV serostatus. A later genetic analysis associated a missense DCLRE1C variant with V-gene and J-gene trimming of TCR beta chains, and an independent cohort replicated the association. In both the original and validation cohorts, the classifier was reported to diagnose cytomegalovirus status with high specificity and sensitivity. In vitro tests confirmed that three of the cytomegalovirus-associated TCR beta chains recognize cytomegalovirus antigens. It was suggested by the authors that the approach could potentially be generalized to other disease states and immunological phenotypes. Only TCR beta chains were sequenced in this cohort, and the absence of alpha or paired-chain data limited detectable features. While some public TCRs were present in many individuals, most TCR sequences turned up only very rarely across donors. In a later analysis, some 17,000 TCR beta sequences were associated with specific HLA alleles at a false discovery rate of 0.05. In a later genetic analysis, fewer N-insertions in productive TCRs were reported among donors in an Asian-associated ancestry cluster than the roughly 640-donor mean. In the study, some 180 TCR beta chains were listed as associated with cytomegalovirus.

The cohort was made up of about 610 healthy bone marrow donors. Cohort members were all nominally healthy when sampled, although unrecorded immune exposures were likely present. The donor tested CMV seropositive and was one of the 289 seropositive cohort members. A peripheral blood sample was provided by each donor, and peripheral blood mononuclear cells were used for TCR beta sequencing. The Qiagen DNeasy Blood Extraction Kit was used to extract genomic DNA from the blood cell samples. Sequencing input: PBMCs. This TCR came from a man between 25 and 39 years old in good health and CMV-seropositive. The sequence joins TRBV18 to TRBJ2-2, and TRBD2 may be the D gene, going by 5 matching bases. CDR3 sequence: CASSLLPGLASTGELFF. The nucleotide sequence reads TGTGCCAGCTCATTACTTCCCGGGCTAGCAAGTACCGGGGAGCTGTTTTTT.